Reported below is one T cell receptor (beta chain). Its antigen remains unidentified. Libraries were prepared by immunoSEQ multiplex PCR; TCRdb keeps only in-frame clonotypes and omits some of them. This sample has roughly 450,000 clones; 79% occur once, and the top ten carry roughly 13%. The data were taken from a study of shared clonotypes between healthy human individuals. Broader study findings: Tissues were not sampled, only blood, and their repertoires likely differ.

The germline V gene has CDR1 WNHNN and CDR2 SYGVQD (reference sequence). This CDR3 spans 15 amino acids. The V segment lost 1 base and the J segment 9 bases; nucleotides outside the gene matches: 7. The sequence came from a woman aged 35 to 49 in good health. Some clones in this sample may be carry-over from other donors' samples. The V gene is TRBV10-1, the J gene TRBJ2-1; TRBD1 aligns across 9 bases. Specimen: PBMCs. The CDR3 region has the DNA TGCGCCAGCAGTGAGTACCGGGACAGGGTGGTTGAGCAGTTCTTC. Its protein is CASSEYRDRVVEQFF.